This T cell receptor (beta chain) was sequenced for a study of siplizumab effects on memory and regulatory T cells (dated 2019 in TCRdb). Broadly, across the study: The effect of the anti-CD2 antibody siplizumab on alloreactive T-cell subsets was examined in allogeneic mixed lymphocyte reactions constructed from human PBMCs.

TCRbeta CDR3 sequencing was performed on sorted unstimulated T cells and on proliferating T cells recovered from mixed lymphocyte reactions. Fresh whole blood from some ten HLA-typed healthy donors was used as the source from which PBMCs were isolated. Broader findings and caveats from the paper: Among mappable alloreactive CD4+ clones, the Treg-derived fraction averaged around 63% with siplizumab versus 26.9% in control reactions. Siplizumab significantly reduced the cumulative frequency of alloreactive sequences traceable to unstimulated CD4+ memory T cells. Roughly 75-95% of proliferating CD4+ or CD8+ clones could not be assigned a naive or memory phenotype. Unstimulated naive T cells appeared more diverse than memory T cells, and naive cells seemed to contribute substantially to the alloresponse. Sequences below about 10^-5 frequency were poorly captured, so only a minor fraction of alloreactive clones could be mapped to unstimulated subsets. Whether proliferating Tregs from siplizumab cultures actually had suppressive function was not functionally confirmed.

Library preparation used the immunoSEQ multiplex PCR assay. Roughly 10^5 TCR templates per sample were assayed on the deep sequencing platform. Genomic DNA extracted from sorted T cells was the material used for TCRbeta CDR3 sequencing. As for the authors' bioinformatics: The R programming language was used for the clonal analysis of the TCRbeta CDR3 data. Alloreactive CD4+ and CD8+ clones were identified by comparing unstimulated samples to CFSE-low samples taken after the reaction. Alloreactive CD4+ clones were assigned to regulatory or non-regulatory origin by matching sequences to sorted unstimulated Treg and non-Treg repertoires. TCRdb retrieved this table from immuneACCESS and kept in-frame rearrangements only. Not all clones are present; in checked studies, unresolved V genes account for under half, and no reason is known for the remainder. The DNA gave D and trimming, while V, J and clone size come from that table. Counted in this sample were fewer than 100,000 clones; 85% to 95% of them appeared once. The biggest ten clones account for about 18% of the sample.

Trimming at the junction amounts to 4 bases on V and 5 bases on J, and the germline ends lie 12 bases apart. Spanning cysteine to phenylalanine, the CDR3 consists of 13 amino acids. The DNA shown is the 39-base CDR3, in frame from base 1. CDR1 and CDR2 were assigned from the germline V gene as SGHRS and YFSETQ. Worth noting for this clone: What antigen it recognizes has not been identified. Nothing much larger sits one base from this clone, and base qualities are not available.

This receptor was identified in a human donor in good health. Sequenced: CD8+ T cells sorted from blood. The chain is encoded by TRBV5-1 joined to TRBJ1-2, with no confident D gene call. The CDR3 corresponds to CASSLENGYGYTF. DNA sequence: TGCGCCAGCAGCCTGGAAAACGGATATGGCTACACCTTC.